This TCR beta chain appears in the sequencing data of a study of cytomegalovirus exposure and HLA in healthy donors (dated by TCRdb to the late 2010s). Context from the whole study: According to an earlier analysis of 587 of the donors, 150 million to 200 million T cells yielded 95 million to 140 million unique TCR beta sequences and 276 Gb of sequence data. Roughly 300 gigabases of sequencing data and roughly 90 million unique TCR sequences were included in an early release covering around 650 HLA-typed donors. The genetic ancestry cluster associated with self-reported Caucasian donors included about 81% of the approximately 410 genotyped donors. The study was designed to test whether signatures of past pathogen exposure could be identified by cataloging public T cell receptors. The study used immunosequencing to profile the T cell repertoires of 666 subjects and linked those repertoires to cytomegalovirus serostatus. In addition to the first cohort of around 670 subjects, a separate validation cohort of 120 different subjects was used. High-throughput TCR immunosequencing, statistical association of individual TCRs with disease status, and machine learning were combined to predict cytomegalovirus infection status. A later analysis re-analyzed previously published TCR beta repertoires from 550 to 700 donors and added high-resolution HLA genotyping to study TCR occurrence patterns. Rather than using new phenotypic data, the later analysis identified candidate immune exposures from TCR beta sequences and from how often those sequences occurred across donors. An earlier analysis of approximately 630 of the donors applied high-throughput TCR beta sequencing to assess whether each TCR beta V gene segment acted as functional or pseudogenic. Donor age, sex, ethnicity and CMV serostatus were collected together with the repertoire data. In a later genetic analysis, genome-wide SNP genotypes for about 55% of the 666 donors were used, and that subset was treated as a discovery cohort. All discovery cohort repertoires had been generated using a single sequencing platform. HLA typing covered class I and class II loci at four-digit resolution. Typing coverage differed by locus: A, B, C, DRB1 and DQB1 were typed in roughly 620-630 donors, DQA1 in approximately 520, DPA1 in nearly 610, and DPB1 in roughly 470. Roughly five DR-DQ haplotypes were treated as single units for association and clustering because of strong linkage in the cohort. On average, around 240,000 unique TCR beta nucleotide sequences were sequenced per donor among 398 genotyped donors of the cohort, with 15% to 20% of those sequences being non-productive.

Summary of the overall study and its limitations: In this cohort, only TCR beta chains were sequenced, and detectable features were limited by the absence of alpha or paired-chain data. The only immune exposure information available for the cohort was CMV serostatus. In a later genetic analysis, a missense DCLRE1C variant was associated with V-gene and J-gene trimming of TCR beta chains, and the association was replicated in an independent cohort. In a later analysis, HLA-associated TCR beta chains showed more clonal expansion and lower generation probabilities than non-associated chains that were equally common. A total of roughly 160 TCR beta chains were listed by the study as associated with cytomegalovirus. Because some donors lacked HLA typing at each locus, the association tests relied only on the typed subset. A cluster of highly shared sequence variants was judged likely to represent a technical artifact of the sequencing pipeline. In a later analysis, TCR association rates were found to vary across HLA loci, with the most associated TCRs seen for DRB1 alleles and the fewest for HLA-C alleles. According to a later analysis, most CMV-associated TCR beta chains appeared to be HLA-restricted, and the HLA associations seemed to be driven largely by CMV exposure. A further reported finding was that TCR beta sequences accurately predicted the HLA-A and HLA-B alleles for most subjects in the first cohort. Several of the top co-occurrence clusters appeared to be linked to parvovirus B19, influenza, CMV and Epstein-Barr virus, according to a later analysis. A later genetic analysis reported fewer N-insertions in productive TCRs among donors in an Asian-associated ancestry cluster than the approximately 700-donor mean. It was suggested by the authors that the approach could potentially be generalized to other disease states and immunological phenotypes. In an earlier analysis of around 500 of the donors, most TCR beta V segments appeared in productive rearrangements about 87% or about 30% of the time, broadly matching IMGT annotations. Assigning TCR associations to individual alleles was difficult when HLA alleles, especially DR and DQ, strongly co-occurred. At a false discovery rate of 0.05, a later analysis linked under 20,000 TCR beta sequences to specific HLA alleles. Linkage disequilibrium might explain the correlated functional status among segregating V segments, but an unknown experimental factor could not be ruled out. A few of the identified cytomegalovirus-associated TCR beta chains were confirmed in vitro to be specific for cytomegalovirus antigens. Across donors, most TCR sequences were observed very rarely, whereas some public TCRs were present in many individuals. The classifier was reported to diagnose cytomegalovirus status with high specificity and sensitivity in both the original cohort and the validation cohort. Because counts were too low, about 15 rarely observed V segments, including chromosome 9 orphons, were left out of the earlier analysis of a few hundred of the donors. Roughly uniform sequencing depth across donors was assumed in presence/absence analyses, although this assumption may not hold.

The cohort consisted of 650 to 850 healthy bone marrow donors. Cohort members were all nominally healthy when sampled, although unrecorded immune exposures were likely present. The donor was CMV seronegative and belonged to the group of several hundred seronegative cohort members. Each donor provided a peripheral blood sample, and peripheral blood mononuclear cells were used for TCR beta sequencing. The Qiagen DNeasy Blood Extraction Kit was used to extract genomic DNA from the blood cell samples. About this clone itself: Its antigen is unknown.

Preparation of the library involved the immunoSEQ multiplex PCR assay. For the multiplex PCR, a mixture combining 60 forward primers for TCR Vbeta segments and 13 reverse primers for TCR Jbeta segments was used. The CDR3 region of rearranged TCR beta genes was amplified from genomic DNA with a multiplex PCR assay. Amplified TCR beta libraries were sequenced as 87-base-pair reads on the Illumina HiSeq System. As for the authors' bioinformatics: In a later analysis, approximately 74 million unique TCR beta chains were counted across the roughly 610 repertoires, and around 11 million of these chains were shared by at least two donors. A nearest-neighbor algorithm error-corrected the raw reads and collapsed the reads into unique sequences, merging closely related sequences to remove PCR and sequencing errors. V, D and J gene segments were assigned by aligning CDR3 sequences to IMGT reference sequences. For a sequence to be retained, a match of at least six nucleotides to both a V gene segment and a J gene segment was required. Rearrangements were called productive when the CDR3 lacked stop codons and stayed in frame with V and J; all others were non-productive. Following IMGT convention, CDR3 was defined as the stretch from the second conserved V-encoded cysteine up to the conserved J-encoded phenylalanine. Sequences without an unambiguous match to a single V gene segment were excluded from the earlier analysis of 450 to 750 of the donors. In an earlier analysis of a few hundred of the donors, V segments were called functional above 56.7% productive rearrangements and were called segregating when the between-donor standard deviation exceeded 5%. A statistical classification framework was developed to diagnose cytomegalovirus status using the catalog of TCR beta chain sequences. A later analysis assigned V and J genes by comparing TCR nucleotide sequences with IMGT/GENE-DB human TR gene sequences. A later analysis assigned CDR3 sequences and most-parsimonious VDJ recombination scenarios with the TCRdist pipeline. In a later analysis, each TCR beta chain was defined by its CDR3 amino acid sequence together with its V-gene family, and reads lacking a unique V-gene family were excluded. To address suspected cross-contamination and a sequencing artifact, a later analysis removed 592 highly shared, low-generation-probability nucleotide sequences. A later analysis calculated a clonal expansion index for each public chain from normalized within-repertoire ranks of inferred template counts. In a later analysis, generation probabilities were computed with a VDJ recombination model fitted to out-of-frame rearrangements, and the resulting probabilities were checked against IGoR. In a later analysis, TCR-TCR, TCR-HLA and TCR-CMV co-occurrence was scored with hypergeometric tests, and a repertoire-size bias correction was applied to TCR pairs. In a later analysis, false discovery rates were estimated by permuting HLA or CMV assignments 20 times. In a later analysis, co-occurring TCRs were grouped using DBSCAN, with TCRdist sequence similarity added in when clustering inside HLA-allele-positive subsets. Co-occurrence clustering excluded repertoires with fewer than 30,000 or more than 120,000 public chains, plus five with anomalous nucleotide sharing. What TCRdb holds here is the immuneACCESS table cut down to in-frame rearrangements. Part of the clones is not present; checked against another copy, under half of the missing clones reflect an unresolved V gene, and the others are unexplained. V and J calls and clone size are given by that table; D and trimming were obtained from the DNA. The sample table on file contains approximately 79,000 clones. The ten largest make up 4% to 5.5% of the sample.

The clonotype was recovered from a man aged 40-49 years in good health and CMV-seronegative. The sample was PBMCs.

Read as DNA, the sequence is TGCGCCAGCAGCCAAGATCGGGGGTCGAGCTCCTACGAGCAGTACTTC. This yields the protein CASSQDRGSSSYEQYF. The chain uses TRBV4-3 and TRBJ2-7; TRBD2 might be the D gene, on 6 matching bases. Its CDR3 holds 16 amino acids, cysteine through phenylalanine. Only the CDR3 part of the read is kept: 48 bases, read in frame from the first base. The V and J ends are trimmed by 0 bases and 0 bases, leaving 12 bases between them. Reading the germline V gene gives CDR1 LGHNA and CDR2 YSLEER.